This paragraph reports one TCR beta chain. Its antigen is not known. The data derive from a study of cytomegalovirus exposure and HLA in healthy donors. The study's findings and limits: Many donors carried some public TCRs, although rarity characterized most TCR sequences. In a later analysis, specific HLA alleles were associated with 15,000 to 20,000 TCR beta sequences at a 0.05 false discovery rate.

Trimming shortened V by 1 base and J by 1 base, and 13 bases separated the two germline ends. Germline V gene sequence: CDR1 LGHNT, CDR2 FRNRAP. CDR3 length: 16 amino acids. The PCR contained 60 Vbeta and 13 Jbeta primers. Clones were read by immunoSEQ multiplex PCR, and TCRdb kept only the in-frame ones, dropping some. This sample has about 200,000 clones, with about 76% found just once. The chain links TRBV12-5 to TRBJ1-1; no definite D call. The material sequenced was PBMCs. The sequence derives from a male donor in good health and CMV-seropositive. The CDR3 DNA is TGTGCTAGTGGTTTGGCGGCTTCCTCGGGGAACACTGAAGCTTTCTTT. It translates to CASGLAASSGNTEAFF.